A single count supports the clone carrying this TCR beta chain. Its antigen remains unknown. The naive CD8 fraction comprised CD45RO-negative cells positively selected for CCR7 and excluded terminally differentiated effector memory CD45RA+ cells. Germline loops: CDR1 MGHDK, CDR2 SYGVNS. This CDR3 has 17 amino acids. The junction had 15 bases not matched to a gene; V was cut back by 6 bases and J by 4 bases. These data originate in a study of shared clonotypes between healthy human individuals. Each subset's genomic DNA was split evenly across several immunoSEQ plates. Some clones are missing from TCRdb's copy, which holds only in-frame ones; the method was immunoSEQ multiplex PCR. Of 1.5 million to 2.5 million clones in the sample, roughly 95% were seen once. General observations from the study: Generation of non-shared clonotypes was less probable than generation of clonotypes shared by all four donors. Memory subsets generally showed lower estimated richness than naive subsets.

The V and J genes are TRBV25-1 and TRBJ2-1; 7 positions match TRBD1. Sequencing was carried out using naive CD8+ T cells sorted from blood. This clonotype was obtained from a man aged 18 to 29 in good health. CDR3 in amino acids: CASSTPIDRAYYNEQFF. CDR3 DNA: TGTGCCAGCAGCACCCCTATCGACAGGGCCTATTACAATGAGCAGTTCTTC.